The following is a T cell receptor (beta chain) sequence with its context. Only a few counts were recorded for this clone. What this receptor recognizes is not known. Nothing much larger sits one base from this clone, and base qualities are not available. The source of the sample is a study of blood T cell repertoires in COVID-19 (dated by TCRdb to about 2020). Some background on the complete study: Samples covering the acute and convalescent phases of COVID-19 were provided by collaborators in the United States, Italy and Spain. The prospective study material was composed of cDNA or gDNA derived from T cells, B-cell-depleted T cells, or PBMCs. The dataset comprised deeply sampled blood TCRbeta repertoires from subjects exposed to, actively infected with, or recovered from COVID-19. A freely available public database, intended as a resource for researchers studying the immune response to SARS-CoV-2, is where the repertoires were released. The samples were drawn from two sources: the first 160 participants of the ongoing ImmuneRACE study, and 1,254 subjects contributed by 6 global collaborators. A de-identified subject ID, COVID-19 status, age in years and sex were almost always included in the sample metadata. Where available, HLA class I and class II types were obtained from metadata supplied by the sample provider rather than from assay-based typing.

The germline V gene gives CDR1 as SGDLS and CDR2 as YYNGEE. The CDR3, from cysteine to phenylalanine, totals 15 residues. Of all the DNA, just the CDR3 is kept, 45 bases in frame from base 1. V is pared back by 2 bases and J by 4 bases, with 15 bases lying between the germline termini. Collaborating institutions collected whole blood in K2EDTA tubes following their own protocols. For TCRbeta analysis, collaborators shipped samples as frozen whole blood, isolated PBMCs, or DNA extracted from either of those sample types. Overall results and qualifications from the work: Clinical and demographic metadata were provided uncurated, with the amount varying by source and participant.

TCRbeta CDR3 regions were amplified from genomic DNA by means of the immunoSEQ Assay, a bias-controlled multiplex PCR. Regarding the original processing steps: Within the assay, amplification of reference gene primers was used to estimate how many nucleated cells each sample contained. To quantify the absolute abundance of each unique TCRbeta CDR3 rearrangement, sequence reads were collapsed and filtered. For each sample, productive Simpson clonality was calculated by taking the square root of Simpson's diversity index across productive rearrangements. TCRdb limited this immuneACCESS table to in-frame rearrangements with V and J called. A share of clones is missing; checked studies link under half to unresolved V genes, and the rest is unexplained. V, J and clone size are those of that table, while D and trimming were read from the DNA. Counted in this sample were about 130,000 clones; roughly four fifths of them appeared once. The leading ten clones occupy around 13% of the sample.

What was sequenced was peripheral blood. The chain is encoded by TRBV9 joined to TRBJ2-5; perhaps TRBD2 is the D gene, with 7 bases matching. This TCR came from a human donor in a cohort sampled during active COVID-19. The CDR3 in this case is CASSVTGGPVETQYF. The nucleotides are TGTGCCAGCAGCGTTACGGGGGGCCCGGTAGAGACCCAGTACTTC.